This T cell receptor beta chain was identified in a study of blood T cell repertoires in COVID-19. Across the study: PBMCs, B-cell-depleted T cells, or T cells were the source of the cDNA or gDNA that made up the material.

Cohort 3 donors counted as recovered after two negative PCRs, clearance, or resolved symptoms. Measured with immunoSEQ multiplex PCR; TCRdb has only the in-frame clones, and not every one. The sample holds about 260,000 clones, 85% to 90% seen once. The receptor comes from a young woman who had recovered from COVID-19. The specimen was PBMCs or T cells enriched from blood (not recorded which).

The CDR3 protein is CASSLDAHGGYTF. The CDR3 nucleotides read TGTGCCAGCAGCTTAGATGCACATGGCGGCTACACCTTC. V is TRBV7-9 and J is TRBJ1-2; no definite D call. CDR1 SEHNR and CDR2 FQNEAQ come from the germline V gene (reference sequence). The CDR3 covers 13 residues. V was clipped by 1 base and J by 8 bases, with 11 bases between them.